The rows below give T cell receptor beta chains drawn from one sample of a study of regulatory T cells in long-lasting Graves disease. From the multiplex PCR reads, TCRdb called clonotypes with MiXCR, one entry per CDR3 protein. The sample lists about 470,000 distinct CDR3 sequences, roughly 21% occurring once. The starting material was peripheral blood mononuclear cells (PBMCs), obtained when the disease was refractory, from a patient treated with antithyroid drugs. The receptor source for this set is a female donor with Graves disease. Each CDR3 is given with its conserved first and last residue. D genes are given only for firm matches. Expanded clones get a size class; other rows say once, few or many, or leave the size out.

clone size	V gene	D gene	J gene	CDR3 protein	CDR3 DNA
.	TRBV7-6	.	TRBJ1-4	CASSPPDGKLFF	TGTGCCAGCAGCCCCCCGGACGGAAAACTGTTTTTT
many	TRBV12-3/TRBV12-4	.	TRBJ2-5	CASSKSQETQYF	TGTGCCAGCAGCAAAAGTCAAGAGACCCAGTACTTC
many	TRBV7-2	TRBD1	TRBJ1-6	CASSLAVWTGDNSPLHF	TGTGCCAGCAGCTTAGCGGTCTGGACAGGGGATAATTCACCCCTCCACTTT
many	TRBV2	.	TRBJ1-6	CASSEQESIPLHF	TGTGCCAGCAGTGAACAGGAATCTATACCCCTCCACTTT
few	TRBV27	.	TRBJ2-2	CASTLVWGTPGELFF	TGTGCCAGCACCCTAGTCTGGGGGACCCCCGGGGAGCTGTTTTTT
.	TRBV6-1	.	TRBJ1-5	CASRDTGDINQPQHF	TGTGCCAGCAGGGACACGGGAGACATAAATCAGCCCCAGCATTTT
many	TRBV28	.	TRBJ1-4	CASSFPLQGNEKLFF	TGTGCCAGCAGTTTCCCCCTACAGGGTAATGAAAAACTGTTTTTT
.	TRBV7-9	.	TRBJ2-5	CASSLGGWRETQYF	TGTGCCAGCAGCTTAGGGGGATGGAGGGAGACCCAGTACTTC
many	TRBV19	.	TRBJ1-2	CASSLPGAGMGYTF	TGTGCCAGTAGTCTTCCCGGCGCCGGTATGGGCTACACCTTC
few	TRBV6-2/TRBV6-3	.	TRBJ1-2	CASSYPAGHGYTF	TGTGCCAGCAGTTACCCCGCAGGGCACGGCTACACCTTC
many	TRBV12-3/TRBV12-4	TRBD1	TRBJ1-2	CASSLGTGGGYGYTF	TGTGCCAGCAGTTTGGGGACAGGGGGCGGCTATGGCTACACCTTC
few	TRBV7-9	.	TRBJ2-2	CASSLVVGTGELFF	TGTGCCAGCAGCTTAGTAGTTGGCACCGGGGAGCTGTTTTTT
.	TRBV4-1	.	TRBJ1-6	CASSYKSSYNSPLHF	TGCGCCAGCAGCTACAAGAGCTCCTATAATTCACCCCTCCACTTT
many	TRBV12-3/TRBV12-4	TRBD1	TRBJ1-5	CASSLIRGSQPQHF	TGTGCCAGCAGTTTGATCAGGGGGAGCCAGCCCCAGCATTTT
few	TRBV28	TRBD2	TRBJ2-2	CASSLDLAGAGTGELFF	TGTGCCAGCAGTTTGGACCTAGCGGGAGCCGGAACCGGGGAGCTGTTTTTT
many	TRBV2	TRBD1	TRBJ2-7	CASSATTGQVTQYF	TGTGCCAGCAGTGCTACTACAGGACAGGTAACACAGTACTTC
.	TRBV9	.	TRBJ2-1	CASKGPDNEQFF	TGTGCCAGCAAGGGCCCCGACAATGAGCAGTTCTTC
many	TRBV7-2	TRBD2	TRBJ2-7	CASSLALGLGVSSYEQYF	TGTGCCAGCAGCTTAGCCCTGGGACTAGGGGTGAGTTCCTACGAGCAGTACTTC
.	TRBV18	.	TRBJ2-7	CASSPDSAYEQYF	TGTGCCAGCTCACCCGACAGTGCTTATGAGCAGTACTTC
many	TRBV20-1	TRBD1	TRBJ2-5	CSAIRGQAQETQYF	TGCAGTGCCATCAGGGGGCAGGCCCAAGAGACCCAGTACTTC
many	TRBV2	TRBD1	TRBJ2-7	CASSAMTGWYEQYF	TGTGCCAGCAGTGCGATGACAGGGTGGTACGAGCAGTACTTC
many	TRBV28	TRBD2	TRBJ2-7	CASKAGGPYEQYF	TGTGCCAGCAAGGCGGGAGGGCCCTACGAGCAGTACTTC
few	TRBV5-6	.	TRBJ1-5	CASSPWLGGNQPQHF	TGTGCCAGCAGCCCCTGGCTGGGGGGCAATCAGCCCCAGCATTTT
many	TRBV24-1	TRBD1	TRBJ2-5	CARTGGDCETQYF	TGTGCCCGGACAGGGGGAGATTGCGAGACCCAGTACTTC
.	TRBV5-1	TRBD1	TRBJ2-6	CASSPGQVWDGSGANVLTF	TGCGCCAGCAGCCCGGGACAGGTCTGGGACGGTTCTGGGGCCAACGTCCTGACTTTC
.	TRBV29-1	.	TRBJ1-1	CSVMLAGRTNTEAFF	TGCAGCGTTATGCTCGCAGGCAGGACGAACACTGAAGCTTTCTTT
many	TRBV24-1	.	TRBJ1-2	CATSDPRRGWDGYTF	TGTGCCACCAGTGATCCCCGCCGGGGGTGGGATGGCTACACCTTC
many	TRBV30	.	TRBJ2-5	CAWTAQETQYF	TGTGCCTGGACAGCTCAAGAGACCCAGTACTTC
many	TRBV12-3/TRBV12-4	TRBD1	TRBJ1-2	CAGLATGGGGYTF	TGTGCCGGTCTGGCAACAGGGGGTGGTGGCTACACCTTC
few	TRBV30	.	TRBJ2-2	CAWSVRGGNTGELFF	TGTGCCTGGAGTGTCCGGGGCGGGAACACCGGGGAGCTGTTTTTT
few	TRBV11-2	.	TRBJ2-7	CASSFSQGQIYEQYF	TGTGCCAGCAGCTTCTCCCAGGGGCAAATCTACGAGCAGTACTTC
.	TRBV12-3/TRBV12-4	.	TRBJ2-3	CASSFAGAFTDTQYF	TGTGCCAGCAGTTTCGCAGGAGCCTTCACAGATACGCAGTATTTT
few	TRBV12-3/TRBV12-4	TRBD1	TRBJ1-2	CASSLTGVRGYTF	TGTGCCAGCAGCTTGACAGGGGTTCGGGGCTACACCTTC
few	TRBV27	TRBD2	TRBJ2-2	CASSVLAGGPDTGELFF	TGTGCCAGCAGCGTCCTAGCGGGAGGGCCTGACACCGGGGAGCTGTTTTTT
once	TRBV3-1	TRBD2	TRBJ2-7	CASSQVRYSGGTYEQYF	TGTGCCAGCAGCCAAGTTCGTTATAGCGGGGGAACTTACGAGCAGTACTTC
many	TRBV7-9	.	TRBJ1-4	CASSLVVTNEKLFF	TGTGCCAGCAGCTTAGTGGTTACTAATGAAAAACTGTTTTTT
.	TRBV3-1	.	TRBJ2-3	CASSERGQTSTDTQYF	TGTGCCAGCAGCGAAAGGGGACAAACGAGCACAGATACGCAGTATTTT
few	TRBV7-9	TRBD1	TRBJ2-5	CASETGGPETQYF	TGTGCCAGCGAGACAGGGGGCCCAGAGACCCAGTACTTC
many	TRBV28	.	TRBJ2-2	CASSSDILPKELFF	TGTGCCAGCAGTTCTGACATCCTCCCAAAGGAGCTGTTTTTT
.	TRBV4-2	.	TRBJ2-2	CASSQGAPSTGELFF	TGTGCCAGCAGCCAAGGTGCCCCGTCGACCGGGGAGCTGTTTTTT
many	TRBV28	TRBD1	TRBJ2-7	CASSLGTGKSEQYF	TGTGCCAGCAGTTTGGGGACAGGGAAGAGCGAGCAGTACTTC
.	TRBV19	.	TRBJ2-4	CASSRENPRIQYF	TGTGCCAGTAGTCGGGAGAACCCTAGGATTCAGTACTTC
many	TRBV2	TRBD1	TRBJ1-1	CASSLQGALTEAFF	TGTGCCAGCAGTCTACAGGGGGCACTGACTGAAGCTTTCTTT
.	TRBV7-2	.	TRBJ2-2	CASRSPPGGELFF	TGTGCCAGCAGATCTCCACCGGGCGGGGAGCTGTTTTTT
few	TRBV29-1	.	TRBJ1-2	CSASSGGTYGYTF	TGCAGCGCTTCAAGCGGTGGGACCTATGGCTACACCTTC
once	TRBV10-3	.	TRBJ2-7	CAISEYSYEQYF	TGTGCCATCAGTGAGTATAGCTACGAGCAGTACTTC
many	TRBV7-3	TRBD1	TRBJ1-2	CASSPQGGGPYGYTF	TGTGCCAGCAGCCCACAAGGAGGGGGCCCCTATGGCTACACCTTC
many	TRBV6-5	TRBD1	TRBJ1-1	CASSYPGQGGAEAFF	TGTGCCAGCAGTTACCCCGGACAGGGAGGCGCTGAAGCTTTCTTT
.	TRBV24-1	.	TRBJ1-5	CATSPGPHQPQHF	TGTGCCACCAGTCCCGGTCCTCATCAGCCCCAGCATTTT
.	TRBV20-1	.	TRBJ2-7	CSASQSTMNYEQYF	TGCAGTGCTAGCCAGAGCACGATGAACTACGAGCAGTACTTC
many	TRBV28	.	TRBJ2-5	CASSFGEQGIVETQYF	TGTGCCAGCAGTTTCGGTGAACAGGGCATTGTAGAGACCCAGTACTTC
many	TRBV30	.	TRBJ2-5	CAWSVGWTQETQYF	TGTGCCTGGAGTGTAGGGTGGACCCAAGAGACCCAGTACTTC
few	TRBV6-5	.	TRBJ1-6	CASSYRGDDSPLHF	TGTGCCAGCAGTTACAGGGGAGACGATTCACCCCTCCACTTT
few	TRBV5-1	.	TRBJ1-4	CASSLAWRTNEKLFF	TGCGCCAGCAGCTTGGCGTGGAGGACTAATGAAAAACTGTTTTTT
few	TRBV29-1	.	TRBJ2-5	CSVRTEAETQYF	TGCAGCGTTCGGACAGAAGCAGAGACCCAGTACTTC
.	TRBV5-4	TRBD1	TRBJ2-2	CASSLWGQTGGTGELFF	TGTGCCAGCAGCTTGTGGGGCCAGACAGGGGGCACCGGGGAGCTGTTTTTT
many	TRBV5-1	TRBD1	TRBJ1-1	CASSSGQVNLGTEAFF	TGCGCCAGCAGCTCGGGACAGGTGAATCTCGGCACTGAAGCTTTCTTT
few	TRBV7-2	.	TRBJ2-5	CASSSGSAQETQYF	TGTGCCAGCAGCTCTGGAAGCGCACAAGAGACCCAGTACTTC
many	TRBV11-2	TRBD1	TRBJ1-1	CASSSADRGVRNTEAFF	TGTGCCAGCAGCTCAGCGGACAGGGGCGTGAGGAACACTGAAGCTTTCTTT
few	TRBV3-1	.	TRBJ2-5	CASSQDVGARYQYF	TGTGCCAGCAGCCAAGATGTGGGGGCGAGGTACCAGTACTTC